The 21 T cell receptor beta chains below were found in one sample sequenced in a study of cytomegalovirus exposure and HLA in healthy donors. Primers for the PCR totalled 60 Vbeta and 13 Jbeta. Profiled with immunoSEQ multiplex PCR; TCRdb holds only in-frame clones, not every one. Of 100,000 or so clones in the sample, roughly 73% were seen once. Sample: PBMCs. These receptors were taken from a middle-aged woman in good health and CMV-seropositive.

The chain recombines TRBV11-3 with TRBJ1-4; TRBD1 might be the D (6 bases). This CDR3 is 16 amino acids long. Trimming shortened V by 4 bases and J by 8 bases, and 20 bases separated the two germline ends. CDR1 and CDR2 from the germline V gene are SGHNT and YENEEA. CDR3 in DNA: TGTGCCAGCAGCTGGGGTATCGGGGGGCGCGAAGAAAAACTGTTTTTT. Translated, it gives CASSWGIGGREEKLFF.

The V call is TRBV4-1, the J call TRBJ2-5; perhaps TRBD2 as D (6 bases). CDR3 length equals 16 residues. V was shortened by 4 bases and J by 1 base, with 16 bases between the two germline ends. Germline V gives CDR1 MGHRA, CDR2 YSYEKL. The CDR3 bases are TGCGCCAGCAGCCCCCGGGACTCCGACGGCCAAGAGACCCAGTACTTC. Translation gives CASSPRDSDGQETQYF.

The chain uses TRBV7-9 and TRBJ2-3, with 7 bases identical to TRBD2. This CDR3 spans 17 amino acids. Losses at the gene ends were 4 bases for V and 4 bases for J; bases not matched to a gene: 14. CDR1 and CDR2 (germline): SEHNR, FQNEAQ (reference sequence). The CDR3 loop reads CASSSGTITLSADTQYF. The CDR3 DNA reads TGTGCCAGCAGCTCCGGGACTATCACATTATCCGCAGATACGCAGTATTTT.

V usage is TRBV11-2 and J usage is TRBJ2-1; TRBD2 agrees at 8 bases. CDR3 size: 16 residues. Germline CDR1 SGHAT, CDR2 FQNNGV. Trimming removed 2 bases from V and 4 bases from J; junction bases left unmatched: 7. The CDR3 nucleotides read TGTGCCAGCAGCTTACTGCGCGGGAGGACTTACAATGAGCAGTTCTTC. This encodes CASSLLRGRTYNEQFF.

The CDR3 DNA reads as TGTGCCAGCAGCTTGGCCGGGACAGCGGCGGAGACCCAGTACTTC. Amino acid sequence: CASSLAGTAAETQYF. The genes are TRBV5-4 and TRBJ2-5, with TRBD1 matching over 7 bases. J was trimmed by 5 bases and V by 0 bases; bases with no gene match: 7. This CDR3 is 15 amino acids long. Germline CDR1 reads SGHNT; CDR2 reads YYREEE (reference sequence). Drawing the rest from reference TRBV5-4 and TRBJ2-5, the complete variable domain is ETGVTQSPTHLIKTRGQQVTLRCSSQSGHNTVSWYQQALGQGPQFIFQYYREEENGRGNFPPRFSGLQFPNYSSELNVNALELDDSALYLCASSLAGTAAETQYFGPGTRLLVL.

In DNA, the CDR3 is TGTGCCACCAGAAGCCCCGGTGGGGGCAGCACAGATACGCAGTATTTT. Protein sequence: CATRSPGGGSTDTQYF. The V and J genes are TRBV7-2 and TRBJ2-3; weak D call: TRBD1 (6 bases). Between the trimmed V and J ends, which lost 10 bases and 0 bases, there was a span of 20 bases. The V gene's germline CDR1 is SGHTA and CDR2 FQGNSA. The CDR3 has 16 residues.

This clone was found a few times. The gene calls are TRBV18 and TRBJ2-7, with TRBD2 matching over 12 bases. V was pared by 2 bases and J by 3 bases, with 5 bases of the junction left unmatched. Per germline, CDR1 KGHSH and CDR2 LQKENI. The CDR3 length is 16 residues. CDR3 DNA: TGTGCCAGCTCACCATGGACTAGCGGGACGATCTACGAGCAGTACTTC. It translates to CASSPWTSGTIYEQYF. The full variable domain, rest sourced from reference TRBV18 and TRBJ2-7, is NAGVMQNPRHLVRRRGQEARLRCSPMKGHSHVYWYRQLPEEGLKFMVYLQKENIIDESGMPKERFSAEFPKEGPSILRIQQVVRGDSAAYFCASSPWTSGTIYEQYFGPGTRLTVT.

V and J are TRBV4-2 and TRBJ2-1, with a weak D call TRBD2 (6 bases). From germline, CDR1 is LGHNA and CDR2 YNFKEQ. This CDR3 spans 14 amino acids. Trimming stripped 1 base from V and 10 bases from J, with 14 bases between. The CDR3 nucleotides read TGTGCCAGCAGCCAAGGGGAACTAGCAGGGGAGCAGTTCTTC. Encoded protein: CASSQGELAGEQFF.

The genes are TRBV11-2 and TRBJ2-7, with D possibly being TRBD1 (5 bases). V lost 1 base and J lost 6, with 13 bases in between. This CDR3 contains 14 residues. From germline, CDR1 is SGHAT and CDR2 FQNNGV. The CDR3 nucleotides read TGTGCCAGCAGCTTAGGTTCTTCAGGGTCCGAGCAGTACTTC. Translated, it gives CASSLGSSGSEQYF. The whole variable domain, filled in from reference TRBV11-2 and TRBJ2-7, reads EAGVAQSPRYKIIEKRQSVAFWCNPISGHATLYWYQQILGQGPKLLIQFQNNGVVDDSQLPKDRFSAERLKGVDSTLKIQPAKLEDSAVYLCASSLGSSGSEQYFGPGTRLTVT.

This clone appeared a few times. The CDR3 loop is CASSSTPGTVLTGANVLTF. CDR3 bases: TGTGCCAGCAGCTCAACCCCTGGGACAGTCTTAACTGGGGCCAACGTCCTGACTTTC. The chain joins TRBV5-6 to TRBJ2-6, with 7 bases aligning to TRBD1. Germline trimming cut 3 bases from V and 2 bases from J; bases unmatched to any gene: 14. CDR1 is SGHDT and CDR2 is YYEEEE in the germline V gene. The CDR3 is made up of 19 amino acids.

This rearrangement joins TRBV19 to TRBJ1-2; TRBD1 agrees at 10 bases. The CDR3 runs 15 residues. V was pared by 5 bases and J by 4 bases, with 7 bases of the junction left unmatched. CDR1 is LNHDA and CDR2 is SQIVND in the germline V gene (reference sequence). The CDR3 is CASSPGRTGGYGYTF. The CDR3 bases are TGTGCCAGTAGTCCGGGTAGGACAGGGGGCTATGGCTACACCTTC. Variable domain in full (rest from reference TRBV19 and TRBJ1-2): DGGITQSPKYLFRKEGQNVTLSCEQNLNHDAMYWYRQDPGQGLRLIYYSQIVNDFQKGDIAEGYSVSREKKESFPLTVTSAQKNPTAFYLCASSPGRTGGYGYTFGSGTRLTVV.

V is TRBV9 and J is TRBJ2-3; the match to TRBD2 covers 7 bases. CDR1 is SGDLS and CDR2 is YYNGEE in the germline V gene. CDR3 length: 14 amino acids. The junction had 4 bases not matched to a gene; V was cut back by 0 bases and J by 6 bases. The chain's CDR3 is CASSVGGSPDTQYF. The CDR3, as DNA: TGTGCCAGCAGCGTAGGCGGGAGCCCCGATACGCAGTATTTT.

The chain combines TRBV4-1 with TRBJ2-5; unclear D gene. Germline CDR1 is MGHRA and CDR2 is YSYEKL. The CDR3 consists of 13 residues. Deletions cut 2 bases from V and 2 bases from J, with 6 bases between. CDR3: CASSQPGQETQYF. CDR3 sequence (DNA): TGCGCCAGCAGCCAACCCGGGCAAGAGACCCAGTACTTC.

Here the CDR3 reads CASSPIRGVPSYNEQFF. CDR3 DNA: TGTGCCAGCAGCCCTATTCGGGGTGTTCCCTCCTACAATGAGCAGTTCTTC. The V and J genes are TRBV9 and TRBJ2-1, with a tentative D call TRBD2 (5 bases). V was cut by 4 bases and J by 0 bases, with 17 bases left in between. The CDR3 loop spans 17 amino acids. From germline, CDR1 is SGDLS and CDR2 YYNGEE.

This clone came up a few times. This chain joins TRBV11-2 and TRBJ2-7, with D tentatively TRBD2 (5 bases). Germline V gene lookup returns CDR1 SGHAT and CDR2 FQNNGV. This CDR3 region has 13 residues. The V end lost 1 base, the J end lost 6 bases, and 10 bases lay between the germline ends. CDR3 in amino acids: CASSLVVGGEQYF. CDR3 nucleotides: TGTGCCAGCAGCTTAGTCGTTGGAGGCGAGCAGTACTTC.

This clone has just one count. This chain joins TRBV2 and TRBJ2-3, with D perhaps TRBD2 (6 bases). Between the trimmed V and J ends, which lost 4 bases and 5 bases, there was a span of 13 bases. The CDR3 has 14 amino acids. In germline, CDR1 is SNHLY, CDR2 FYNNEI. CDR3 nucleotide sequence: TGTGCCAGCAGTGTTGGCAGGGAGGTAGATACGCAGTATTTT. This encodes CASSVGREVDTQYF.

This clone was observed a handful of times. The chain uses TRBV4-1 and TRBJ2-7, with D unresolved. Germline V lookup: CDR1 MGHRA, CDR2 YSYEKL. V lost 6 bases and J lost 5, with 14 bases in between. CDR3 length: 13 amino acids. CDR3 DNA sequence: TGCGCCAGCAGTATCGGCCCCGCGGACGAGCAGTACTTC. As protein: CASSIGPADEQYF.

The chain joins TRBV5-1 to TRBJ1-2; D is uncertain. This CDR3 has 14 amino acids. V was shortened by 0 bases and J by 1 base, with 7 bases between the two germline ends. Germline loops: CDR1 SGHRS, CDR2 YFSETQ. Written as DNA, the CDR3 is TGCGCCAGCAGCTTGGATTCAGTTAACTATGGCTACACCTTC. Translating gives CASSLDSVNYGYTF.

This clone was detected only a few times. Here the CDR3 reads CAISEGQGFTEAFF. The DNA for the CDR3 is TGTGCCATCAGTGAGGGACAGGGTTTCACTGAAGCTTTCTTT. The genes are TRBV10-3 and TRBJ1-1, with 8 bases fitting TRBD1. Trimming removed 2 bases from V and 4 bases from J; junction bases left unmatched: 3. CDR3 length: 14 residues. Per germline, CDR1 ENHRY and CDR2 SYGVKD.

CDR3 residues: CASTQTGGDEQFF. DNA for the CDR3: TGTGCCAGCACCCAGACGGGGGGCGATGAGCAGTTCTTC. The genes are TRBV2 and TRBJ2-1; TRBD2 is a possible D gene (7 bases). V shed 7 bases and J shed 8 bases, with 15 bases lying between them. CDR1 and CDR2 (germline): SNHLY, FYNNEI. This CDR3 has 13 residues.

This chain links TRBV29-1 with TRBJ1-1; 8 nucleotides align to TRBD1. Germline V CDR1 and CDR2: SQVTM, ANQGSEA. V shed 3 bases, J shed 0 bases, and the junction held 9 bases outside the gene matches. CDR3 length: 16 amino acids. CDR3 nucleotides: TGCAGCGTTGACAGGGGGCAACTTGGGATGAACACTGAAGCTTTCTTT. Translating it yields CSVDRGQLGMNTEAFF.